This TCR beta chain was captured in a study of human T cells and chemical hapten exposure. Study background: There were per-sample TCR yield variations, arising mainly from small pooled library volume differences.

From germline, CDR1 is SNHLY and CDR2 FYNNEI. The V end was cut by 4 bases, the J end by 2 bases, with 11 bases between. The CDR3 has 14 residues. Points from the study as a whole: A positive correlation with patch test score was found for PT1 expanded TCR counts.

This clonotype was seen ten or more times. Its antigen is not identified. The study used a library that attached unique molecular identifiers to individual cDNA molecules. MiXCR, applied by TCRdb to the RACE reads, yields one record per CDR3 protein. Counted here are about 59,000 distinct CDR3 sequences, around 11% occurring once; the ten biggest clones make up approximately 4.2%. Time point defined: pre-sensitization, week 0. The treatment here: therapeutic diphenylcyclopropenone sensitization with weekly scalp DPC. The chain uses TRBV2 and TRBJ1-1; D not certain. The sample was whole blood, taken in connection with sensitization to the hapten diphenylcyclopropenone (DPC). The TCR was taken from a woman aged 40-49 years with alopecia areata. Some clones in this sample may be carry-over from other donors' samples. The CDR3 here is CASSVTGINTEAFF. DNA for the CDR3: TGTGCCAGCAGTGTAACGGGAATAAACACTGAAGCTTTCTTT.